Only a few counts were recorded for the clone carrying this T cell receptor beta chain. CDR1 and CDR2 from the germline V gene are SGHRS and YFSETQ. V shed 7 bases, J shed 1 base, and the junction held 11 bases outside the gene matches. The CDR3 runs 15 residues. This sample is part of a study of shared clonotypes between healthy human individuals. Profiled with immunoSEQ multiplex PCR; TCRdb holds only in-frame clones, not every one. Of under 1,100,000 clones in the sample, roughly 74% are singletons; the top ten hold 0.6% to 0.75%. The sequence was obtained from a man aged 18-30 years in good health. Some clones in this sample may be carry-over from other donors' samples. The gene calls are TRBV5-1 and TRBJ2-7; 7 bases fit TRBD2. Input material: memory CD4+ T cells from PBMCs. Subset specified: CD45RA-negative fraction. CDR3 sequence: CASWEGRGVSYEQYF. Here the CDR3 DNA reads TGCGCCAGCTGGGAGGGGCGGGGTGTTTCCTACGAGCAGTACTTC.